What follows are 30 T cell receptor beta chains derived from one specimen sequenced in a study of blood T cells in healthy people across ages. Primed by a sample-barcoded 5' primer and a J-beta primer mix, a second PCR proceeded for 7 to 11 cycles. MiXCR, applied by TCRdb to the 5' RACE reads, yields one record per CDR3 protein. The table lists some 800,000 distinct CDR3 sequences, roughly 25% of them singletons, with under 4.5% in the top ten. This sample was also put to use in a study of T cells of mothers and their children.

Sequencing input: blood. The receptors were sampled from a boy between 10 and 17 years old in good health.

The chain joins TRBV6-1 to TRBJ2-7; 10 nucleotides line up with TRBD1. J gave up 7 bases and V 5 bases, and 11 bases lay outside the gene matches. The CDR3 is 15 residues long. Germline V gene data show CDR1 as MNHNS and CDR2 as SASEGT. The CDR3 loop is CASSPSGTGDGEQYF. DNA of the CDR3: TGTGCCAGCAGTCCGAGCGGGACAGGGGACGGGGAGCAGTACTTC.

The chain carries TRBV29-1 and TRBJ2-7; a possible D gene is TRBD2 (5 bases). CDR3 size: 15 residues. Germline lookup yields CDR1 SQVTM and CDR2 ANQGSEA. Trimming shortened V by 4 bases and J by 2 bases, and 18 bases separated the two germline ends. CDR3 residues: CSVGAEGPGTYEQYF. In DNA, the CDR3 is TGCAGCGTTGGAGCCGAAGGGCCGGGAACCTACGAGCAGTACTTC.

The gene calls are TRBV20-1 and TRBJ1-2, with D perhaps matching TRBD1 (5 bases). Germline CDR1 is DFQATT and CDR2 is SNEGSKA (reference sequence). This CDR3 region has 17 residues. V lost 1 base and J 0 bases, leaving 18 bases between the germline ends. CDR3 region: CSARATGLTIANYGYTF. CDR3 nucleotide sequence: TGCAGTGCTAGAGCGACGGGACTGACTATAGCTAACTATGGCTACACCTTC.

The genes are TRBV28 and TRBJ2-1; 12 nucleotides match TRBD2. This CDR3 contains 16 residues. Unmatched junction bases numbered 9, after V lost 5 bases and J lost 7 bases. Germline CDR1 reads MDHEN; CDR2 reads SYDVKM. CDR3 region: CASSPPRLAGENEQFF. The CDR3 bases are TGTGCCAGCAGTCCCCCGCGACTAGCGGGAGAGAATGAGCAGTTCTTC.

This clonotype has at least ten counts. The chain joins TRBV7-8 to TRBJ1-1; no reliable D call. CDR3 length equals 13 residues. The germline V and J ends were trimmed by 5 bases and 2 bases, with 9 bases remaining between them. The V gene's germline CDR1 is SGHVS and CDR2 FQNEAQ. CDR3 DNA: TGTGCCAGCAGCGATGGGGTCAACACTGAAGCTTTCTTT. Translation gives CASSDGVNTEAFF.

This clonotype was counted only a few times. The chain has TRBV2 and TRBJ2-1, with 10 bases that match TRBD2. The CDR3 contains 15 residues. V lost 6 bases to trimming and J lost 3 bases; unmatched junction nucleotides: 5. Germline values: CDR1 SNHLY, CDR2 FYNNEI. CDR3 sequence: CASRIAGGSYNEQFF. In nucleotides, the CDR3 is TGTGCCAGCAGGATAGCGGGAGGCAGCTACAATGAGCAGTTCTTC.

The chain uses TRBV7-9 and TRBJ2-7; D is perhaps TRBD2 (6 bases). Per the germline V gene, CDR1 is SEHNR and CDR2 is FQNEAQ (reference sequence). Trimming cost V 2 bases and J 1 base, with 12 bases left between them. The CDR3 loop spans 15 amino acids. The CDR3 spells CASSLFGEESYEQYF. CDR3 DNA: TGTGCCAGCAGCTTATTTGGGGAGGAATCCTACGAGCAGTACTTC. The full variable domain, in which reference TRBV7-9 and TRBJ2-7 provide the parts outside the CDR3, is DTGVSQNPRHKITKRGQNVTFRCDPISEHNRLYWYRQTLGQGPEFLTYFQNEAQLEKSRLLSDRFSAERPKGSFSTLEIQRTEQGDSAMYLCASSLFGEESYEQYFGPGTRLTVT.

The chain is built from TRBV18 and TRBJ2-7, with D tentatively TRBD2 (6 bases). The CDR3 length is 14 residues. The germline gives CDR1 KGHSH, CDR2 LQKENI. With 5 bases removed from V and 5 bases from J, the gap between germline ends came to 16 bases. The CDR3 spells CASSTQQGLDEQYF. The CDR3 DNA sequence: TGTGCCAGCTCAACCCAGCAGGGACTCGACGAGCAGTACTTC.

This clonotype was detected only a few times. The genes are TRBV20-1 and TRBJ1-2; D unclear. The V gene's germline CDR1 is DFQATT and CDR2 SNEGSKA (reference sequence). V shed 6 bases and J shed 4 bases, with 6 bases lying between them. The CDR3 extends over 10 amino acids. The CDR3 sequence: CSAHTYGYTF. Here the CDR3 DNA reads TGCAGTGCCCACACCTATGGCTACACCTTC.

J is TRBJ2-1 and V is TRBV6-2 or TRBV6-3; D not certain. The CDR3 length is 13 residues. Germline V gene sequence: CDR1 MNHEY, CDR2 SVGEGT. Trimming stripped 2 bases from V and 9 bases from J, with 11 bases between. CDR3 loop: CASSYRLGGEQFF. CDR3 nucleotides: TGTGCCAGCAGTTACCGCCTCGGCGGTGAGCAGTTCTTC.

This clonotype was observed a few times. This chain uses TRBV28 with TRBJ1-5; TRBD1 is a possible D gene (5 bases). CDR1 is MDHEN and CDR2 is SYDVKM in the germline V gene. The V gene lost 5 bases and the J gene lost 5 bases, with 19 bases spanning the gap. This CDR3 region has 16 residues. Written as DNA, the CDR3 is TGTGCCAGCAGTCCCCCAAACCGGGACCGACATCAGCCCCAGCATTTT. Residues: CASSPPNRDRHQPQHF.

The chain is built from TRBV6-2 or TRBV6-3 and TRBJ2-5; D not certain. V dropped 6 bases and J dropped 0 bases, with 20 bases sitting between them. The CDR3 has 17 amino acids. CDR1 is MNHEY, CDR2 SVGEGT, per germline. CDR3 in DNA: TGTGCCAGCAGCTCCTCCCCCCGGGCCGAGTACCAAGAGACCCAGTACTTC. This encodes CASSSSPRAEYQETQYF.

This clonotype was counted between two and nine times. V is TRBV20-1 and J is TRBJ2-7; D may be TRBD2 (6 bases). Germline CDR1 reads DFQATT; CDR2 reads SNEGSKA (reference sequence). Trimming stripped 5 bases from V and 0 bases from J, with 11 bases between. CDR3 length: 13 residues. The CDR3 is CSARGTYSYEQYF. CDR3 DNA sequence: TGCAGTGCTCGGGGGACTTACTCCTACGAGCAGTACTTC.

This clonotype appeared a few times. The chain recombines TRBV12-3 or TRBV12-4 with TRBJ2-1; D is uncertain. Trimming stripped 6 bases from V and 14 bases from J, with 14 bases between. The CDR3 is 11 residues long. CDR3 DNA: TGTGCCAGCAGCCCTTACGGGCGGAAGTTCTTC. Translating it yields CASSPYGRKFF.

This clonotype has more than one count but fewer than ten. The chain joins TRBV20-1 to TRBJ1-2; tentatively, D is TRBD1 (5 bases). Germline V CDR1 and CDR2: DFQATT, SNEGSKA (reference sequence). CDR3 length: 12 amino acids. V was cut by 2 bases and J by 8 bases, with 12 bases left in between. CDR3 coding DNA: TGCAGTGCTAGACCGCAGGGCGGAGGCTACACCTTC. This sequence encodes CSARPQGGGYTF.

CDR3 DNA: TGCAGCGCCGGGGAGGGCGATACGCAGTATTTT. Translated: CSAGEGDTQYF. This chain connects TRBV29-1 to TRBJ2-3; 7 bases match TRBD2. Germline CDR1 is SQVTM and CDR2 is ANQGSEA. Trimming removed 7 bases from V and 6 bases from J; junction bases left unmatched: 4. This CDR3 is built from 11 residues.

CDR3 residues: CASSQRGTGELFF. CDR3 DNA: TGTGCCAGCAGCCAACGGGGGACCGGGGAGCTGTTTTTT. The chain links TRBV14 to TRBJ2-2; maybe TRBD2 (6 bases). Germline CDR1 reads SGHDN; CDR2 reads FVKESK. Trimming removed 2 bases from V and 5 bases from J, with 6 bases in between. The CDR3 loop spans 13 amino acids.

The V gene is TRBV6-5, the J gene TRBJ2-1; 13 nucleotides agree with TRBD2. Germline assignment: CDR1 MNHEY and CDR2 SVGAGI. Unmatched junction bases numbered 3, after V lost 4 bases and J lost 3 bases. This CDR3 is built from 16 residues. CDR3 amino acids: CASSFGLAGDYNEQFF. Written as DNA, the CDR3 is TGTGCCAGCAGTTTTGGACTAGCGGGAGACTACAATGAGCAGTTCTTC.

This clonotype was counted between two and nine times. The chain uses TRBV27 and TRBJ2-7; 8 bases line up with TRBD2. The DNA end is more similar to TRBJ2-5, so the J call may be wrong. The germline V gene has CDR1 MNHEY and CDR2 SMNVEV (reference sequence). This CDR3 has 15 amino acids. The CDR3 loop is CASSLMGLVGETQYF. CDR3 DNA: TGTGCCAGCAGTTTAATGGGACTAGTTGGTGAGACCCAGTACTTC.

This clonotype was counted many times. The rearrangement uses TRBV29-1 and TRBJ2-1, with TRBD1 matching over 7 bases. Looked up from germline, CDR1 is SQVTM and CDR2 is ANQGSEA. J lost 10 bases, V lost 4 bases, and 13 bases had no gene match. This CDR3 region has 14 residues. In DNA, the CDR3 is TGCAGCGTTGTAGAGTCCGGGACAGCTCGCGAGCAGTTCTTC. This codes for CSVVESGTAREQFF.

The CDR3 bases are TGTGCCAGCAGTGAAACTGTAGGCTACGAGCAGTACTTC. This codes for CASSETVGYEQYF. The chain joins TRBV6-5 to TRBJ2-5; D gene ambiguous. The J call may be faulty, since TRBJ2-7 better matches the DNA end. The CDR3 has 13 amino acids. Per germline, CDR1 MNHEY and CDR2 SVGAGI.

This clonotype showed up just a few times. The chain couples TRBV7-9 to TRBJ1-1, with D perhaps TRBD1 (5 bases). The germline V and J ends were trimmed by 5 bases and 0 bases, with 13 bases remaining between them. CDR1 is SEHNR and CDR2 is FQNEAQ in the germline V gene (reference sequence). The CDR3 is made up of 15 amino acids. The CDR3 coding sequence is TGTGCCAGCAGCCCGACGGACACATTGAACACTGAAGCTTTCTTT. Residues: CASSPTDTLNTEAFF.

This clonotype turned up a few times. The J gene is TRBJ1-4, the V gene TRBV14; tentatively, D is TRBD1 (5 bases). Germline loops: CDR1 SGHDN, CDR2 FVKESK. The CDR3 sequence is 16 residues long. Trimming shortened V by 0 bases and J by 8 bases, and 16 bases separated the two germline ends. The CDR3 bases are TGTGCCAGCAGCCAAGATTTGAAGGGGTTTGGAGAAAAACTGTTTTTT. As protein: CASSQDLKGFGEKLFF.

This chain uses TRBV6-5 with TRBJ2-1; 14 nucleotides line up with TRBD2. From germline, CDR1 is MNHEY and CDR2 SVGAGI. Germline trimming cut 2 bases from V and 7 bases from J; bases unmatched to any gene: 1. The CDR3 is 15 residues long. Written as DNA, the CDR3 is TGTGCCAGCAGTTACGGGACTAGCGGGAGTAATGAGCAGTTCTTC. Translation: CASSYGTSGSNEQFF.

V is TRBV15 and J is TRBJ2-5, with 10 nucleotides matching TRBD2. The V gene's germline CDR1 is LNHNV and CDR2 YYDKDF (reference sequence). V gave up 0 bases and J gave up 2 bases; unmatched junction bases: 3. The CDR3 is 16 amino acids. The CDR3 DNA follows: TGTGCCACCAGCAGAGACGGGACTAGCGCGCAAGAGACCCAGTACTTC. Protein sequence: CATSRDGTSAQETQYF.

This clonotype was seen only a few times. V is TRBV2 and J is TRBJ2-3, with TRBD2 identical over 14 bases. The CDR3 consists of 14 residues. J lost 5 bases, V lost 8 bases, and 3 bases had no gene match. Germline loops: CDR1 SNHLY, CDR2 FYNNEI. The CDR3 nucleotides read TGTGCCAGCTGGGGACTAGCGGGGGAAGATACGCAGTATTTT. Protein product: CASWGLAGEDTQYF.

This clonotype showed up many times. The chain employs TRBV7-9 and TRBJ1-4; 8 bases are a match to TRBD1. Germline V gene lookup returns CDR1 SEHNR and CDR2 FQNEAQ (reference sequence). Losses at the gene ends were 1 base for V and 8 bases for J; bases not matched to a gene: 9. CDR3 length: 16 residues. CDR3 coding DNA: TGTGCCAGCAGCTTAGGACCGACAGGGGAGGACGAAAAACTGTTTTTT. As protein: CASSLGPTGEDEKLFF.

The chain recombines TRBV10-3 with TRBJ2-1; 12 bases line up with TRBD2. The J segment lost 5 bases and the V segment lost 5 bases, leaving 4 bases of the junction unmatched. Germline V gene data show CDR1 as ENHRY and CDR2 as SYGVKD. The CDR3 spans 15 residues. CDR3 residues: CAISRLAGADNEQFF. In nucleotides, the CDR3 is TGTGCCATCAGTAGACTAGCGGGAGCGGACAATGAGCAGTTCTTC.

This clonotype has only one observation. Its ends do not fully match the called genes, so a read error is possible. As DNA, the CDR3 is TGCAGCGTTGAACTCGAAGGACTAGCGGGAGTATCTCCCCGCTTC. It specifies CSVELEGLAGVSPRF. The chain links TRBV29-1 to TRBJ2-5, with TRBD2 matching over 13 bases. Looked up from germline, CDR1 is SQVTM and CDR2 is ANQGSEA. The CDR3 length is 15 residues.

This chain links TRBV29-1 with TRBJ2-3; the match to TRBD1 covers 8 bases. This CDR3 comprises 14 residues. Trimming at V came to 4 bases and at J to 5 bases, leaving 8 bases not matched to a gene. CDR1 and CDR2 from the germline V gene are SQVTM and ANQGSEA. The CDR3 here is CSVVWTGFGDTQYF. The CDR3 region has the DNA TGCAGCGTTGTATGGACAGGGTTTGGAGATACGCAGTATTTT.